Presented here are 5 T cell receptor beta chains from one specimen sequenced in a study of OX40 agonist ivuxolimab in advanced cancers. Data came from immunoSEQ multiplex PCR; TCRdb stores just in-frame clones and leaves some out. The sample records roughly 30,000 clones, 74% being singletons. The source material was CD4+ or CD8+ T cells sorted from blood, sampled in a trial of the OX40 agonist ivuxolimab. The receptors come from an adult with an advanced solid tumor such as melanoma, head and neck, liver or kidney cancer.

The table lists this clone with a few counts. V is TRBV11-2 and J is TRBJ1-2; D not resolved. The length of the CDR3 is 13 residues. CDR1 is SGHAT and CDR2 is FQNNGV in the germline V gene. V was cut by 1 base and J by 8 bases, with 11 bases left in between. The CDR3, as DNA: TGTGCCAGCAGCTTAGTTGGGCCTGGGGGCTACACCTTC. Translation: CASSLVGPGGYTF.

For the CDR3, the DNA is TGCGCCAGCAGCTTGGTGGGAGGGGGCATGAACACTGAAGCTTTCTTT. Residues: CASSLVGGGMNTEAFF. The chain employs TRBV5-1 and TRBJ1-1, with 7 nucleotides matching TRBD1. The CDR3 has 16 residues. The V and J ends lost 0 bases and 0 bases, in that order; junction bases with no gene match: 5. From germline, CDR1 is SGHRS and CDR2 YFSETQ.

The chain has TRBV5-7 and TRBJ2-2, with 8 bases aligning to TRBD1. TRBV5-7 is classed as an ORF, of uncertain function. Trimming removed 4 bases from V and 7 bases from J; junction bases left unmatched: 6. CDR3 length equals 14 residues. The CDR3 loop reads CASSPGTGLGELFF. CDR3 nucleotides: TGTGCCAGCAGCCCCGGGACAGGCCTCGGGGAGCTGTTTTTT.

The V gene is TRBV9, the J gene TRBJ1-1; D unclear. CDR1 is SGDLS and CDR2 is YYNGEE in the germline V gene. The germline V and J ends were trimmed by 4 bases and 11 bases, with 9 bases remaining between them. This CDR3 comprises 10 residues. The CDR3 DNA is TGTGCCAGCAGCCCCAGAGAGGCTTTCTTT. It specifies CASSPREAFF.

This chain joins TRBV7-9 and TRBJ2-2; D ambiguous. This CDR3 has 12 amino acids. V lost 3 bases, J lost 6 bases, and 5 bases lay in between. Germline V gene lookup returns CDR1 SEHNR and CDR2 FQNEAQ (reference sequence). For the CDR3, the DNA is TGTGCCAGCAGCTTCACTGCCGGGGAGCTGTTTTTT. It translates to CASSFTAGELFF. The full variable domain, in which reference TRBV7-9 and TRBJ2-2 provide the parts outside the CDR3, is DTGVSQNPRHKITKRGQNVTFRCDPISEHNRLYWYRQTLGQGPEFLTYFQNEAQLEKSRLLSDRFSAERPKGSFSTLEIQRTEQGDSAMYLCASSFTAGELFFGEGSRLTVL.